This T cell receptor (beta chain) is from a study of T cells in Graves' hyperthyroidism and ophthalmopathy. Study-wide results and caveats: Ophthalmopathy was told apart from stable hyperthyroidism by a 13 V-J model.

There were TCR beta CDR3 regions amplified from RNA transcripts. Carried out on the TCR CDR3, a first-round RT-PCR used the HTBI primer set. TCRdb re-called the multiplex PCR reads with MiXCR, one entry per CDR3 protein. The sample lists around 520,000 distinct CDR3 sequences, approximately 25% occurring once. Losses at the gene ends were 6 bases for V and 5 bases for J; bases not matched to a gene: 8. The CDR3 runs 14 residues. Only a few counts were recorded for this clonotype. No antigen is known for it. The chain links TRBV12-3 or TRBV12-4 to TRBJ1-2; 8 positions agree with TRBD1. The sequence was obtained from a woman in her twenties or thirties with Graves' ophthalmopathy. Source material: blood. The CDR3 DNA reads TGTGCCAGCAGCCGGACAGGGACGTCTTATGGCTACACCTTC. It encodes CASSRTGTSYGYTF.